This TCR beta chain is from a study of T-cell memory formation after mild COVID-19. At the level of the study: The TCR clusters were mostly specific to one donor.

With regard to this clonotype: The antigen remains unidentified.

Study-wide findings and caveats: Mainly CM and EM harbored the contracting CD4+ clones; mainly EMRA harbored the CD8+ ones. Later expanders leaned toward CD4+, whereas clones contracting from day 15 to 85 were balanced CD4/CD8. Cross-reactive memory apparently joined, as some responding clones appeared in pre-infection memory.

Trimming shortened V by 2 bases and J by 5 bases, and 15 bases separated the two germline ends. The CDR3 has 16 amino acids. CDR1 MNHNS and CDR2 SASEGT come from the germline V gene. TCRdb itself ran the 5' RACE reads through MiXCR, one entry per CDR3 protein. The sample includes roughly 350,000 distinct CDR3 sequences, around a fifth of them seen just once. The chain recombines TRBV6-1 with TRBJ1-4; no clear D gene. The receptor was isolated from an adult woman who had mild COVID-19 (a few samples of this study predate the infection). Cell type and time point are not known. Source material: PBMCs or a T cell subset sorted from them (not recorded which). This CDR3 is CASSERAAALNEKLFF. CDR3 DNA: TGTGCCAGCAGTGAAAGGGCGGCAGCCCTAAATGAAAAACTGTTTTTT.